Each of the 10 T cell receptor beta chains below was sequenced from the same sample in a study of molecular identifiers for immune sequencing clone quantification. MiXCR was run by TCRdb on the PCR reads, yielding one entry per CDR3 protein. The table records some 320,000 distinct CDR3 sequences, over 20% of them present only once. Sequenced input: naive CD8+ T cells from blood, with Jurkat cell RNA spiked in. The subset was: FACS-sorted CD8+CD4-CCR7+CD45RA+ naive T cells. These receptors came from a human donor in good health. Some libraries in this study had Jurkat cell RNA spiked in.

There are a few counts of this clonotype. The chain has TRBV9 and TRBJ2-3, with a possible D match to TRBD2 (5 bases). The germline V gene encodes CDR1 SGDLS and CDR2 YYNGEE. The V gene lost 0 bases and the J gene lost 0 bases, with 8 bases spanning the gap. The CDR3 is made up of 15 amino acids. This chain's CDR3 is CASSVASSSTDTQYF. The DNA of the CDR3 is TGTGCCAGCAGCGTAGCTAGCTCTAGCACAGATACGCAGTATTTT.

This clonotype occurred many times. The V and J genes are TRBV7-6 and TRBJ1-3; D unclear. The V end was cut by 1 base, the J end by 0 bases, with 13 bases between. Germline V gives CDR1 SGHVS, CDR2 FNYEAQ. The CDR3 is 17 residues long. The CDR3 DNA follows: TGTGCCAGCAGCTTAGACGGACGGACGAGCTCTGGAAACACCATATATTTT. It translates to CASSLDGRTSSGNTIYF.

To note about this clonotype: A much larger clone lies a single base off, so this may be a read error. This CDR3 is missing its conserved last phenylalanine or tryptophan, likely due to a read error. The rearrangement links TRBV7-9 to TRBJ1-1; 8 bases agree with TRBD1. The CDR3 sequence is 15 residues long. J lost 5 bases, V lost 5 bases, and 10 bases had no gene match. Per germline, CDR1 SEHNR and CDR2 FQNEAQ (reference sequence). CDR3 region: CASSPQGASRTEAFS. The CDR3 DNA reads TGTGCCAGCAGCCCTCAGGGGGCGAGTAGGACTGAAGCTTTCTCT.

The chain combines TRBV14 with TRBJ2-2; 9 nucleotides align to TRBD2. V was clipped by 4 bases and J by 8 bases; unmatched bases: 5. Germline lookup yields CDR1 SGHDN and CDR2 FVKESK. The CDR3 length is 14 residues. The CDR3: CASSLSGSGGELFF. The CDR3 region has the DNA TGTGCCAGCAGCCTTAGCGGGAGTGGAGGGGAGCTGTTTTTT.

The chain combines TRBV10-3 with TRBJ2-1; D is possibly TRBD1 or TRBD2 (5 bases each). The germline V gene encodes CDR1 ENHRY and CDR2 SYGVKD. Trimming took 6 bases from V and 8 from J, leaving 8 bases between them. The CDR3 length is 11 residues. In DNA form, the CDR3 reads TGTGCCATCAGAGTGGGGGATGAGCAGTTCTTC. It encodes CAIRVGDEQFF.

This clonotype was seen ten or more times. The chain carries TRBV7-9 and TRBJ2-4, with a possible D match to TRBD1 (5 bases). V was trimmed by 6 bases and J by 5 bases, leaving 14 bases between them. Germline V CDR1 and CDR2: SEHNR, FQNEAQ (reference sequence). The CDR3 runs 14 residues. This chain's CDR3 is CASRGLGVENIQYF. The CDR3 DNA follows: TGTGCCAGCAGGGGCTTAGGGGTCGAAAACATTCAGTACTTC.

The table lists this clonotype with many counts. The chain couples TRBV24-1 to TRBJ2-5, with D perhaps matching TRBD2 (6 bases). The V and J ends lost 4 bases and 0 bases respectively, with 8 bases between them. The CDR3 covers 14 residues. The germline gives CDR1 KGHDR, CDR2 SFDVKD. The CDR3, as DNA: TGTGCCACCAGTGAGTCTAGCGACCAAGAGACCCAGTACTTC. Residues: CATSESSDQETQYF.

In this sample, this clonotype turned up many times. V and J are TRBV28 and TRBJ1-3, with D hard to call. The germline V gene encodes CDR1 MDHEN and CDR2 SYDVKM. Deletions cut 3 bases from V and 1 base from J, with 10 bases between. The CDR3 is 15 amino acids. CDR3 in DNA: TGTGCCAGCAGTTTCACACGAAATTCTGGAAACACCATATATTTT. As protein: CASSFTRNSGNTIYF.

This clonotype was seen repeatedly, ten times or more. V gene TRBV6-6 combines with J gene TRBJ2-5, with TRBD2 matching 11 bases. Trimming took 0 bases from V and 5 from J; bases not matched to a gene: 5. This CDR3 spans 16 amino acids. Germline loops: CDR1 MNHNY, CDR2 SVGAGI (reference sequence). The CDR3 coding sequence is TGTGCCAGCAGTTACTCTAGCGGGGGGGCCTGGGAGACCCAGTACTTC. This codes for CASSYSSGGAWETQYF.

Worth noting for this clonotype: This sequence may be a read error, since a much larger clone differs from it by one base. This chain joins TRBV5-1 and TRBJ2-7; D is unresolved. CDR1 and CDR2 (germline): SGHRS, YFSETQ. The CDR3 spans 13 residues. The CDR3 loop is CASSGMALYAQYF. In DNA, the CDR3 is TGCGCCAGCAGCGGCATGGCCCTCTACGCGCAGTACTTC.